This TCR beta chain stems from a study of PD-1 blockade in classical Hodgkin lymphoma. TCRdb keeps only in-frame clones here, not all; method: immunoSEQ multiplex PCR. Of under 60,000 clones detected, roughly 86% appear once; the ten largest clones hold approximately 6.9%. This clone was recorded only once. As to time point: cycle 4 day 1 (C4D1), after 5 to 7 weeks of nivolumab. There was relapse after autologous stem cell transplantation in every patient, and there was variation in brentuximab vedotin exposure. The CDR3 is made up of 15 amino acids. The germline V and J ends were trimmed by 1 base and 2 bases, with 10 bases remaining between them. The germline CDR1 and CDR2 sequences are SEHNR and FQNEAQ (reference sequence).

The specimen was peripheral blood mononuclear cells (PBMCs), collected before the fourth cycle of nivolumab. The receptor was derived from a human donor with classical Hodgkin lymphoma. This chain joins TRBV7-9 and TRBJ2-3; D unclear. The CDR3: CASSLELKYTDTQYF. DNA for the CDR3: TGTGCCAGCAGCTTAGAACTTAAATACACAGATACGCAGTATTTT.